This TCR beta chain was found in a study of Graves' ophthalmopathy and Graves' hyperthyroidism. The CDR3 length is 10 residues, termini included. Germline V gene data show CDR1 as LNHNV and CDR2 as YYDKDF (reference sequence). Ophthalmopathy cases showed moderate-to-severe activity, scoring CAS ≥3 and NOSPECS ≥4, with duration under 3 months. Clinical symptoms, serum thyroxine, TRAb, thyroid ultrasound and orbital computed tomography formed the basis of diagnosis. PBMCs came from more than 8 ml of fresh peripheral blood. Amplification of TCR beta CDR3 regions used RNA transcripts. Investigators did first-round RT-PCR with HTBI primers, then second-round multiplex PCR. TCRdb recomputed calls from the multiplex PCR reads with MiXCR, one row per CDR3 protein. The table has tens of thousands of distinct CDR3 sequences, more than 40% seen once. About this clonotype: The missing conserved phenylalanine or tryptophan at the end of this CDR3 makes a read error likely. It is unclear where the CDR3 begins or ends on the DNA, so no DNA is shown, and the CDR3 is as TCRdb lists it.

The chain recombines TRBV15 with TRBJ2-6; TRBD1, the table's D call, was not compared with the DNA. Sequencing input: peripheral blood. The receptor was isolated from an adult woman with Graves' ophthalmopathy. The CDR3 is CATSRDQAGR.